This TCR beta chain originates from a study of T cell repertoires in cytomegalovirus infection. Looking at the study overall: Public TCR beta signatures indicated both CMV infection and matching HLA type. Study-wide results and caveats: It was HLA-C-restricted CMV-specific TCR beta clonotypes that dominated the response ex vivo. Cumulative public TCR beta family frequency identified CMV carriers with the relevant HLA.

V lost 6 bases, J lost 4 bases, and 26 bases lay in between. CDR1 ENHRY and CDR2 SYGVKD come from the germline V gene. This CDR3 has 18 amino acids. TCRdb passed the reads through MiXCR, listing each CDR3 protein once. Here the sample spans just under 550,000 distinct CDR3 sequences, more than 25% being singletons. This clonotype has just a few counts. Its antigen is unknown. Input material: PBMCs. The chain employs TRBV10-3 and TRBJ2-3; D is perhaps TRBD1 or TRBD2 (5 bases each). This TCR was recovered from a human donor in good health (CMV status not recorded). Some clones in this sample may be carry-over from other donors' samples. CDR3 loop: CAISSPPGTAISADTQYF. The CDR3 DNA reads TGTGCCATCAGCTCCCCTCCGGGGACCGCAATTAGTGCAGATACGCAGTATTTT.